This entry concerns a single T cell receptor (beta chain). The data were obtained in a study of shared clonotypes between healthy human individuals. Study background: Every donor yielded three CD4 naive, three CD4 memory, two CD8 naive and one CD8 memory plate.

The CDR3 has 18 amino acids. Investigators divided CD4+ cells into CD45RA+ naive and CD45RA-negative memory subsets. The data were produced by immunoSEQ multiplex PCR, yet TCRdb's version contains in-frame clones alone and is incomplete. The sample has about 1 million clones, about 75% seen once. The sequenced material came from memory CD4+ T cells sorted from blood. Subset indicated: CD45RA-negative fraction. This sequence originates from a man between 18 and 35 years old in good health. This rearrangement joins TRBV21-1 to TRBJ2-7; TRBD1 is the table's D call and was not checked against the DNA. TRBV21-1 constitutes a pseudogene. The CDR3 DNA sequence: TGTGCCAGCAGCCTTAACTCCAAAGGGACAGGGGGCACTTACGAGCAGTACTTC. Translated: CASSLNSKGTGGTYEQYF.